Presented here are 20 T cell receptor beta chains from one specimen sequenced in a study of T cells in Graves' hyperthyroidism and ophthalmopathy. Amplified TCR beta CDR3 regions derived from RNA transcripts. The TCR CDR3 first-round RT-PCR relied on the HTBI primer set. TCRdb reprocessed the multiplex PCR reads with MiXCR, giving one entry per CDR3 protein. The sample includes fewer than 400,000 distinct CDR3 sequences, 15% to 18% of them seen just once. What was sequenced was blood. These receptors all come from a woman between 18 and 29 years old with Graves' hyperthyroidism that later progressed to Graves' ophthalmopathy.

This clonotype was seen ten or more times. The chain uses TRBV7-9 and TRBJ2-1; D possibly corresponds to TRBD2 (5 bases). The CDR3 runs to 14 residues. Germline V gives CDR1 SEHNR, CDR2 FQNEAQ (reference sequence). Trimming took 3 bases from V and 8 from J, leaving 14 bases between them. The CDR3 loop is CASSLWRSEDEQFF. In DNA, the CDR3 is TGTGCCAGCAGCTTGTGGCGGTCGGAGGATGAGCAGTTCTTC.

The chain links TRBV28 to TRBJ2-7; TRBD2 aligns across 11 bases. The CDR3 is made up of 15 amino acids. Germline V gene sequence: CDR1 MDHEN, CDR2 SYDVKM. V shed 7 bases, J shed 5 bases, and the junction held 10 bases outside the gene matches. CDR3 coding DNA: TGTGCCAGCACGAAACTAGCGGGAGTGGGAAACGAGCAGTACTTC. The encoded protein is CASTKLAGVGNEQYF.

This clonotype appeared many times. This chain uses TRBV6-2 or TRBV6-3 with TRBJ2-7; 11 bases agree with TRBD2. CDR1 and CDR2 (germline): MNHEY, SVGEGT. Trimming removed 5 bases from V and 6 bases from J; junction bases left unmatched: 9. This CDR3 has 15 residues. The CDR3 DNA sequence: TGTGCCAGCAGTGCACTAGCGGGAGCACTCGGCGAGCAGTACTTC. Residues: CASSALAGALGEQYF.

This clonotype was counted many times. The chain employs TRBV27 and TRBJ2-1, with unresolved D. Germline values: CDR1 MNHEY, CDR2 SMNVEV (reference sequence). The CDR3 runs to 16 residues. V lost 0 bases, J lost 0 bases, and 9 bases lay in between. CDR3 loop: CASSLSFTSSYNEQFF. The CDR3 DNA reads TGTGCCAGCAGTTTATCTTTCACTTCCTCCTACAATGAGCAGTTCTTC.

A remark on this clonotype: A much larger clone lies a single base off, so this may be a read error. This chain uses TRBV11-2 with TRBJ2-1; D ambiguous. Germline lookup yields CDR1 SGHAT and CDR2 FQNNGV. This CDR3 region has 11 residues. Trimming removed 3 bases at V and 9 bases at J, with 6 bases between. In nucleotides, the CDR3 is TGTGCCAGCAGCTTCCTCATTGAGCAGTTCTTC. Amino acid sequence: CASSFLIEQFF.

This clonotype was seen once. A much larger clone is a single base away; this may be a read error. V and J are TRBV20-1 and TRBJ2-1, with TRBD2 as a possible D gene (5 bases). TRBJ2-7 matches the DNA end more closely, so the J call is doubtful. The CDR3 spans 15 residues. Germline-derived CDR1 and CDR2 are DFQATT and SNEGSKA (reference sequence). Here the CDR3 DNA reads TGCAGTGCTAGATTCCGCGGGTGGGCCTACAATGAGCAGTACTTC. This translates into CSARFRGWAYNEQYF.

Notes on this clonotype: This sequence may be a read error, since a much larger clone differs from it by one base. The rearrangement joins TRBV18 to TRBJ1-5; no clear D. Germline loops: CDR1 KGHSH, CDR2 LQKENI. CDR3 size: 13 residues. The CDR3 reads CASSTDGNQLQHF. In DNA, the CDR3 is TGTGCCAGCTCAACGGATGGCAATCAGCTCCAGCATTTT.

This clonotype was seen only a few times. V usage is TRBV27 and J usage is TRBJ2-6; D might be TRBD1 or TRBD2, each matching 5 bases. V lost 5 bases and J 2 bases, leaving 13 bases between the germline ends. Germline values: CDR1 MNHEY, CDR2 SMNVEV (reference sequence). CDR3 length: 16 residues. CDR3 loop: CASSPRGDTGANVLTF. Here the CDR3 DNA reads TGTGCCAGCAGTCCTAGGGGAGACACTGGGGCCAACGTCCTGACTTTC.

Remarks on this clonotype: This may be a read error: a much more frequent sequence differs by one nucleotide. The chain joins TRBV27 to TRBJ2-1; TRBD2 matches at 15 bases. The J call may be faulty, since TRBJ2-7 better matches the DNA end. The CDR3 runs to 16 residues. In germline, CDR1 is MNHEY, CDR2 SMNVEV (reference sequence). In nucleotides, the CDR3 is TGTGCCACTCGCCCAAGGACTAGCGGGAGGGTTTATGAGCAGTACTTC. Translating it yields CATRPRTSGRVYEQYF.

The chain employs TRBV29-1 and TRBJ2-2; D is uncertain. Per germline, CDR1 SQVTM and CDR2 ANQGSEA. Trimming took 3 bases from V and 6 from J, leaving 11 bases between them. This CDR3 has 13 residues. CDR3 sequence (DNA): TGCAGCGTTGATGGGTCAGGTTCCGGGGAGCTGTTTTTT. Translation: CSVDGSGSGELFF.

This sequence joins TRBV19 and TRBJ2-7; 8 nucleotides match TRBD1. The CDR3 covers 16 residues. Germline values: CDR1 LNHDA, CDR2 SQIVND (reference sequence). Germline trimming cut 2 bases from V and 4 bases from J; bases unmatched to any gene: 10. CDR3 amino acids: CASSISGRDRIYEQYF. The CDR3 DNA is TGTGCCAGTAGTATATCGGGACGGGACAGGATTTACGAGCAGTACTTC.

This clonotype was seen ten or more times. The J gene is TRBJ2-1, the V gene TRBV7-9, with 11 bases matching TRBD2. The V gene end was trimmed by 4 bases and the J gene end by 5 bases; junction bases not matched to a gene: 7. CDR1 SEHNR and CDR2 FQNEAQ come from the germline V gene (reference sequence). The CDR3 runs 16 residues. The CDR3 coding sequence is TGTGCCAGCAGCTCTTTAGCGGGAGGGCCGGACAATGAGCAGTTCTTC. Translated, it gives CASSSLAGGPDNEQFF.

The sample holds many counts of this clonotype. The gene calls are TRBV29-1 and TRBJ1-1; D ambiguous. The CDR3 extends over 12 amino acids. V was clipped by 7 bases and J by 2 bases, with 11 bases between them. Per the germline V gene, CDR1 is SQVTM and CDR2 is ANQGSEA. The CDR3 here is CSARVANTEAFF. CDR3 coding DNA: TGCAGCGCCCGCGTCGCAAACACTGAAGCTTTCTTT.

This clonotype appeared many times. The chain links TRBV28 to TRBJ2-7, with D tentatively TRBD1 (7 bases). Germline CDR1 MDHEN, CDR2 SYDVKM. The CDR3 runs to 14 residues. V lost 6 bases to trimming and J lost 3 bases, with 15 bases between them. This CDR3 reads CASSRRGTDYEQYF. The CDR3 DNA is TGTGCCAGCAGCCGCCGCGGGACAGACTACGAGCAGTACTTC.

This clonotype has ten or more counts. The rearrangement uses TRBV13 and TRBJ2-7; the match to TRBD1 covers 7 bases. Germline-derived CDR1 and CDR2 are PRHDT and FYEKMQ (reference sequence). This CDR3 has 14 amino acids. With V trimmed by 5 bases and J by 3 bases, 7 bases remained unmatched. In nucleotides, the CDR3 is TGTGCCAGCAGCGACAGGGAAATTGGCTACGAGCAGTACTTC. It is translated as CASSDREIGYEQYF.

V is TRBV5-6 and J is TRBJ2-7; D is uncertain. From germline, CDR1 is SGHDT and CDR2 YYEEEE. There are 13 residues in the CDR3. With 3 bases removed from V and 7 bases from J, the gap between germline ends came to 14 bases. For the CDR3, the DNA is TGTGCCAGCAGCTCAACACTCAGTGAAGAGCAGTACTTC. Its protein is CASSSTLSEEQYF.

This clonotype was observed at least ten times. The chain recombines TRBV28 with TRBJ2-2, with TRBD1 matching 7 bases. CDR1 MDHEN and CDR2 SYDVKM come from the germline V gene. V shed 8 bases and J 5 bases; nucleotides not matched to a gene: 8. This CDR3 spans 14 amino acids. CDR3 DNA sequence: TGTGCCAGCGCAGCTTACAGGGGAACCGGGGAGCTGTTTTTT. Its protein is CASAAYRGTGELFF.

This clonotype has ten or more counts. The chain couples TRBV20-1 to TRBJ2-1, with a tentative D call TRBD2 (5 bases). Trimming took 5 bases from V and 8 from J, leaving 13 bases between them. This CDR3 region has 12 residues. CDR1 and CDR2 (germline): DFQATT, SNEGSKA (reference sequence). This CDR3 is CSAPPQEDEQFF. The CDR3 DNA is TGCAGTGCTCCACCCCAGGAGGATGAGCAGTTCTTC.

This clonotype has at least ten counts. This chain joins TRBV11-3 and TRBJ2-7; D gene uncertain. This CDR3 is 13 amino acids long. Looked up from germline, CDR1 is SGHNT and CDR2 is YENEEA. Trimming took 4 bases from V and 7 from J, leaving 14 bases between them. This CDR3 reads CASSSRLGTEQYF. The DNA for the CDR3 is TGTGCCAGCAGCTCGCGGCTAGGAACAGAGCAGTACTTC.

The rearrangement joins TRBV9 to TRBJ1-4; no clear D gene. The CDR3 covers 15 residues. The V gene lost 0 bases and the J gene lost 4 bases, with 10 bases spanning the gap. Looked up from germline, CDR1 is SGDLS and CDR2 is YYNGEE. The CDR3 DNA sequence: TGTGCCAGCAGCGTAGAAGGACGGCGTAATGAAAAACTGTTTTTT. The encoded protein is CASSVEGRRNEKLFF.